Presented here are 6 T cell receptor beta chains from one specimen sequenced in a study of blood T cell repertoires in COVID-19. Assay: immunoSEQ multiplex PCR; the TCRdb copy retains only in-frame clones and omits some. The sample shows over 200,000 clones, 88% of them seen only once. Material for sequencing was peripheral blood. The origin of the receptors is a human donor in a cohort sampled during active COVID-19.

The rearrangement joins TRBV7-2 to TRBJ2-7, with 12 bases identical to TRBD2. This CDR3 region has 15 residues. J lost 3 bases, V lost 5 bases, and 5 bases had no gene match. The germline gives CDR1 SGHTA, CDR2 FQGNSA. CDR3 in DNA: TGTGCCAGCAGCCCTAGACTAGCGGGAGACTACGAGCAGTACTTC. Protein: CASSPRLAGDYEQYF. Looking up the rest from reference TRBV7-2 and TRBJ2-7 gives the full variable domain: GAGVSQSPSNKVTEKGKDVELRCDPISGHTALYWYRQSLGQGLEFLIYFQGNSAPDKSGLPSDRFSAERTGGSVSTLTIQRTQQEDSAVYLCASSPRLAGDYEQYFGPGTRLTVT.

V gene TRBV6-5 combines with J gene TRBJ2-5; D unresolved. The germline V gene encodes CDR1 MNHEY and CDR2 SVGAGI. The CDR3 consists of 12 residues. V lost 6 bases to trimming and J lost 4 bases, with 9 bases between them. Written as DNA, the CDR3 is TGTGCCAGCAGGCGAAGTGCAGAGACCCAGTACTTC. This encodes CASRRSAETQYF.

The chain has TRBV7-9 and TRBJ1-1; 7 bases align to TRBD1. Germline-derived CDR1 and CDR2 are SEHNR and FQNEAQ (reference sequence). The CDR3 sequence is 14 residues long. V gave up 5 bases and J gave up 8 bases; unmatched junction bases: 11. CDR3 sequence (DNA): TGTGCCAGCAGCCTATCGAACAGGGGCCAAGAAGCTTTCTTT. This codes for CASSLSNRGQEAFF.

This clone has only a few counts. CDR3 amino acids: CASSTTGVSGNTIYF. CDR3 bases: TGTGCCAGTAGTACAACGGGGGTCTCTGGAAACACCATATATTTT. V usage is TRBV19 and J usage is TRBJ1-3; perhaps TRBD1 as D (5 bases). Trimming cost V 4 bases and J 0 bases, with 10 bases left between them. Germline loops: CDR1 LNHDA, CDR2 SQIVND (reference sequence). CDR3 length: 15 residues.

The V call is TRBV15, the J call TRBJ2-1; a weak D match, TRBD2 (5 bases). There are 15 residues in the CDR3. Germline V gene sequence: CDR1 LNHNV, CDR2 YYDKDF (reference sequence). Trimming cost V 0 bases and J 3 bases, with 9 bases left between them. The chain's CDR3 is CATSRERAGYNEQFF. The DNA for the CDR3 is TGTGCCACCAGCAGAGAACGGGCGGGCTACAATGAGCAGTTCTTC.

The chain combines TRBV11-1 with TRBJ1-1; 8 bases are shared with TRBD1. Germline lookup yields CDR1 SGHAT and CDR2 FQDESV (reference sequence). After removal of 4 bases from V and 8 bases from J, the junction contained 9 bases not matched to a gene. This CDR3 spans 14 amino acids. The CDR3 DNA follows: TGTGCCAGCAGCTATTACTTCGGGACAGGAGAAGCTTTCTTT. Translation: CASSYYFGTGEAFF.